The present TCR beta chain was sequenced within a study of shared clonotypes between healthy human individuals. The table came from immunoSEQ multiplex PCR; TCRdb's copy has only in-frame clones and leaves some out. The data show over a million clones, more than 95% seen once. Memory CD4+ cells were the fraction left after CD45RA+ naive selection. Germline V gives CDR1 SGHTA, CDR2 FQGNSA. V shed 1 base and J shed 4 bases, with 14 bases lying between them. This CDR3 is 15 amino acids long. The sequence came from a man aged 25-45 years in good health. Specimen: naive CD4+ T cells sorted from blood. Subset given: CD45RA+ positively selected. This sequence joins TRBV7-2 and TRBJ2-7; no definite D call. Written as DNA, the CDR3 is TGTGCCAGCAGCTTAGAGTGGAGATTCACATACGAGCAGTACTTC. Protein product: CASSLEWRFTYEQYF.